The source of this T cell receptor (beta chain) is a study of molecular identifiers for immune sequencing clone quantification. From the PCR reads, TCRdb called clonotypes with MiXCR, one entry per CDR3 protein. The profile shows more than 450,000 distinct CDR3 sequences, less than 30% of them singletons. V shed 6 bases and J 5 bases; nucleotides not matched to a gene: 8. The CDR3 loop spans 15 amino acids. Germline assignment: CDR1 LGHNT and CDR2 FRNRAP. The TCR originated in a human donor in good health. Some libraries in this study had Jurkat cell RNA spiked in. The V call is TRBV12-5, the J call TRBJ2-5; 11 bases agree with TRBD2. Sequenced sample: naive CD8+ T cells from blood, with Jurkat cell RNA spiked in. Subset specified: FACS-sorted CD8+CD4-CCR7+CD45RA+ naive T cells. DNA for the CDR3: TGTGCTAGTGGGACCACTAGCGGGAGTGGGGAGACCCAGTACTTC. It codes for CASGTTSGSGETQYF.